Sequencing of this TCR beta chain was carried out in a study of T cell responses to AZD1222 COVID-19 vaccine (dated by TCRdb to the early 2020s). About the full investigation: AZD1222 recipients whose second dose came at about 4 weeks and those whose second dose came at about 12 weeks were combined into one group, since spike-specific TCR depth and breadth did not differ between the two schedules. Trial participants were enrolled by age into 18-55, 56-69 and 70-plus year subgroups, with roughly 160, 29 and 62 TCR-sequenced participants respectively. TCR sequencing covered fewer than 250 trial participants: 200 to 210 given two doses of AZD1222 and 26 given two doses of MenACWY control vaccine.

A remark on this clone: It lacks a known antigen. The input lacks base qualities; no much larger clone sits a single base away.

What this sample's time point label stands for: baseline before first vaccination. The vaccinee samples were drawn from two UK trials, COV001 and COV002, one of which was a single-blind randomized controlled phase 2/3 trial testing AZD1222 (ChAdOx1 nCoV-19) in healthy adults. For TCRbeta chain sequencing, PBMC samples were collected from trial participants at day 0 and at day 28 after the second dose. The CDR3 regions of human TCRbeta chains were subjected to immunosequencing. The study's own analysis went as follows. TCRs in the repertoires were matched against a reference library of SARS-CoV-2-specific TCRs that had been generated with the MIRA antigen-specificity platform. Breadth was defined as the fraction of unique TCRs that were SARS-CoV-2-associated, and depth was defined as the fraction of total T cells that were SARS-CoV-2-associated. Using the MIRA data, every spike-specific TCR was mapped to the spike region that the TCR reacted to and assigned to either a CD4 or a CD8 class. Log10-transformed breadth and depth values were compared by one-way ANOVA with Sidak's multiple comparisons tests. The immuneACCESS repertoire file appears here via TCRdb, limited to in-frame rearrangements. These files lack a portion of the clones; in checked studies, under half of the deficit traces to unresolved V genes, and the cause of the others is not known. That table furnishes V, J and clone size, whereas the DNA furnished D and trimming. The sample table holds around 77,000 clones, of which 86% were seen once. Of the sample, under 3% is held by the ten largest clones.

General findings and caveats noted by the study authors: Participants were mostly white British and included more females than males, and it was suggested by the authors that clonal diversity may have been underestimated. Spike-specific TCR breadth and depth rose significantly after two AZD1222 doses compared with day 0 and with MenACWY recipients. Only a handful of AZD1222 recipients were SARS-CoV-2 seropositive at baseline, limiting conclusions about previously exposed vaccinees. Vaccine-associated CD4 TCRs spanned the whole spike protein, with dominant responses in regions 160-218 and 743-854. Nearly half of unique spike-specific TCRs reportedly recognized epitopes outside regions mutated in the B.1.351 and B.1.1.7 variants. No day 14 peak-response samples were available, so repertoires were characterized only after the peak T cell response. The 56-69-year group was small, and its depth increase did not reach significance, likely because of low power.

The CDR3 measures 16 amino acids from cysteine to phenylalanine. Left in the record is the CDR3 DNA by itself, 48 bases read in frame from the first base. Trimmed from V: 5 bases; trimmed from J: 0 bases; junction bases lacking a gene match: 7. According to the germline V gene (reference sequence), CDR1 reads LNHDA and CDR2 reads SQIVND. The sequence links TRBV19 to TRBJ2-3; 8 nucleotides in the junction match TRBD2. The source of this sequence is an adult in good health. The sample was peripheral blood, taken on day 0 of AZD1222 vaccination. The CDR3 has the sequence CASSFRTSRSTDTQYF. At the DNA level, the sequence is TGTGCCAGTAGTTTTCGGACTAGCCGGAGCACAGATACGCAGTATTTT.